The source of this T cell receptor beta chain is a study of blood T cell repertoires in COVID-19. A single count supports this clone. The age range of participants was about 18 to 100 years, with residence in under 25 US areas. The protocol was immunoSEQ multiplex PCR, while the TCRdb copy is restricted to in-frame clones and leaves out a portion. This table holds approximately 240,000 clones, around 90% found once. The V gene's germline CDR1 is MGHRA and CDR2 YSYEKL. The CDR3 loop spans 16 amino acids. V shed 3 bases and J shed 1 base, with 16 bases lying between them. Sequenced: PBMCs or T cells enriched from blood (not recorded which). This rearrangement joins TRBV4-1 to TRBJ2-7; D possibly corresponds to TRBD1 (6 bases). This TCR was recovered from a woman in her 30s with acute COVID-19. The CDR3 reads CASSQITGMGSYEQYF. DNA for the CDR3: TGCGCCAGCAGCCAGATAACAGGGATGGGGTCCTACGAGCAGTACTTC.